This TCR beta chain was recovered during a study of blood T cell repertoires in COVID-19. CDR3 size: 16 residues. Germline lookup yields CDR1 SGHVS and CDR2 FNYEAQ. V was pared by 3 bases and J by 2 bases, with 13 bases between. Either two negative PCRs, clearance, or symptom resolution qualified Cohort 3 donors as recovered. This clone was seen more than once but under ten times. Sequencing was performed with immunoSEQ multiplex PCR; in TCRdb, only in-frame clones are kept and a portion is missing. Here the sample spans fewer than 400,000 clones, approximately 88% being singletons. The chain couples TRBV7-6 to TRBJ2-2; D may be TRBD1 (5 bases). The source of this sequence is a man aged 25 to 40 who had recovered from COVID-19. The specimen was PBMCs or T cells enriched from blood (not recorded which). The CDR3 sequence: CASSLGRLVNTGELFF. CDR3 bases: TGTGCCAGCAGCTTGGGGCGCCTGGTCAACACCGGGGAGCTGTTTTTT.